These 24 T cell receptor beta chains were all obtained from the same sample, sequenced in a study of control samples from healthy donors and cancer patients. Repertoires were generated with immunoSEQ multiplex PCR, while TCRdb's copy carries only in-frame clones and drops some. The sample holds about 92,000 clones; approximately 82% are singletons and the top ten take approximately 9.8%. The sample consisted of blood. The source of these receptors is a woman aged 60-75 years in good health.

The V call is TRBV28, the J call TRBJ2-1, with D possibly matching TRBD1 (5 bases). CDR3 length equals 14 residues. V was cut by 6 bases and J by 1 base, with 10 bases left in between. Per the germline V gene, CDR1 is MDHEN and CDR2 is SYDVKM. CDR3 residues: CASRRRGSYNEQFF. CDR3 nucleotide sequence: TGTGCCAGCAGAAGAAGGGGATCCTACAATGAGCAGTTCTTC.

The V call is TRBV5-1, the J call TRBJ2-5; maybe TRBD1 (6 bases). This CDR3 has 14 residues. The V gene lost 4 bases and the J gene lost 2 bases, with 12 bases spanning the gap. Germline CDR1 is SGHRS and CDR2 is YFSETQ. The DNA of the CDR3 is TGCGCCAGCAGCACGCCCGGACAGCAAGAGACCCAGTACTTC. Protein product: CASSTPGQQETQYF.

The chain links TRBV19 to TRBJ2-1, with D perhaps matching TRBD1 (6 bases). The CDR3 loop spans 15 amino acids. Germline lookup yields CDR1 LNHDA and CDR2 SQIVND (reference sequence). The V gene lost 1 base and the J gene lost 2 bases, with 9 bases spanning the gap. CDR3 nucleotide sequence: TGTGCCAGTAGTATAGGGCCAGGGGCCTACAATGAGCAGTTCTTC. Its translation: CASSIGPGAYNEQFF. The full variable domain, rest sourced from reference TRBV19 and TRBJ2-1, is DGGITQSPKYLFRKEGQNVTLSCEQNLNHDAMYWYRQDPGQGLRLIYYSQIVNDFQKGDIAEGYSVSREKKESFPLTVTSAQKNPTAFYLCASSIGPGAYNEQFFGPGTRLTVL.

This clone was seen just once. The V gene is TRBV19, the J gene TRBJ1-1; D might be TRBD1 (6 bases). Germline CDR1 is LNHDA and CDR2 is SQIVND (reference sequence). Trimming left V 7 bases short and J 2 bases short, with 11 bases between. CDR3 length: 13 residues. DNA of the CDR3: TGTGCCAGTAAAGAGACAGGCAACACTGAAGCTTTCTTT. Protein sequence: CASKETGNTEAFF.

The gene calls are TRBV4-1 and TRBJ1-3; 9 positions match TRBD1. The CDR3 loop spans 18 amino acids. Germline trimming cut 2 bases from V and 0 bases from J; bases unmatched to any gene: 8. Germline-derived CDR1 and CDR2 are MGHRA and YSYEKL. The CDR3 here is CASSQMTGGWFSGNTIYF. The CDR3 nucleotides read TGCGCCAGCAGCCAAATGACAGGGGGATGGTTCTCTGGAAACACCATATATTTT.

The V gene is TRBV18, the J gene TRBJ2-7; D is possibly TRBD1 (6 bases). V was trimmed by 3 bases and J by 4 bases, leaving 22 bases between them. The length of the CDR3 is 17 residues. CDR1 and CDR2 (germline): KGHSH, LQKENI. The CDR3, as DNA: TGTGCCAGCTCACCCCCTGTTGGGGGCGGTCGTTTGTACGAGCAGTACTTC. It encodes CASSPPVGGGRLYEQYF.

This clone was seen a single time. The chain links TRBV14 to TRBJ2-7; D not resolved. Looked up from germline, CDR1 is SGHDN and CDR2 is FVKESK. The germline V and J ends were trimmed by 5 bases and 0 bases, with 14 bases remaining between them. This CDR3 contains 15 residues. Here the CDR3 DNA reads TGTGCCAGCAGCTTACGCTGGGCTACCTCCTACGAGCAGTACTTC. Translation: CASSLRWATSYEQYF.

V and J are TRBV24-1 and TRBJ1-1; D possibly corresponds to TRBD1 (6 bases). CDR1 is KGHDR and CDR2 is SFDVKD in the germline V gene. The ends were cut back, 3 bases at V and 4 bases at J, with 11 bases in the middle. This CDR3 has 14 residues. CDR3 region: CATSDNLQGTEAFF. CDR3 coding DNA: TGTGCCACCAGTGATAATTTACAGGGCACTGAAGCTTTCTTT.

The genes are TRBV6-6 and TRBJ1-5; 9 positions agree with TRBD1. Germline CDR1 and CDR2: MNHNY and SVGAGI (reference sequence). The V and J ends lost 7 bases and 4 bases, in that order; junction bases with no gene match: 5. The CDR3 is 14 amino acids. CDR3: CASKQGQGNQPQHF. The CDR3 nucleotides are TGTGCCAGCAAACAAGGACAGGGGAATCAGCCCCAGCATTTT.

The V call is TRBV12-3 or TRBV12-4, the J call TRBJ1-5, with no clear D. The CDR3 sequence is 13 residues long. The V gene lost 5 bases and the J gene lost 5 bases, with 10 bases spanning the gap. The CDR3 nucleotides are TGTGCCAGCAGTGAAGCTCGCTATCAGCCCCAGCATTTT. The encoded protein is CASSEARYQPQHF.

The rearrangement links TRBV7-6 to TRBJ1-3; 7 nucleotides align to TRBD1. The CDR3 is 16 residues long. Germline V gives CDR1 SGHVS, CDR2 FNYEAQ. V gave up 1 base and J gave up 0 bases; unmatched junction bases: 3. The CDR3 nucleotides are TGTGCCAGCAGCTTAGGACAGGGATCCTCTGGAAACACCATATATTTT. This translates into CASSLGQGSSGNTIYF.

This chain links TRBV7-2 with TRBJ2-3; TRBD1 aligns across 7 bases. V was pared by 5 bases and J by 2 bases, with 10 bases of the junction left unmatched. CDR1 SGHTA and CDR2 FQGNSA come from the germline V gene. The CDR3 is 16 residues long. The CDR3, as DNA: TGTGCCAGCAGCCAAAGAAGGACAGGACTCACAGATACGCAGTATTTT. Its protein product is CASSQRRTGLTDTQYF. The full variable domain, in which reference TRBV7-2 and TRBJ2-3 provide the parts outside the CDR3, is GAGVSQSPSNKVTEKGKDVELRCDPISGHTALYWYRQSLGQGLEFLIYFQGNSAPDKSGLPSDRFSAERTGGSVSTLTIQRTQQEDSAVYLCASSQRRTGLTDTQYFGPGTRLTVL.

This clone has more than one count but fewer than ten. The chain employs TRBV12-3 or TRBV12-4 and TRBJ2-3; the D call may be TRBD1 or TRBD2 (5 bases each). This CDR3 is 13 amino acids long. V was shortened by 5 bases and J by 8 bases, with 14 bases between the two germline ends. This CDR3 is CASSEGMGGTQYF. DNA for the CDR3: TGTGCCAGCAGTGAGGGGATGGGTGGTACGCAGTATTTT.

This clone appeared a single time. The rearrangement links TRBV7-8 to TRBJ2-2; 11 bases match TRBD2. This CDR3 is built from 16 residues. Trimming cost V 8 bases and J 4 bases; bases outside gene matches: 9. Germline V gene lookup returns CDR1 SGHVS and CDR2 FQNEAQ. CDR3 sequence (DNA): TGTGCCAGCGCTAGCGGGGGGTTTCGAGGCACCGGGGAGCTGTTTTTT. Residues: CASASGGFRGTGELFF. Full variable domain (rest looked up from reference TRBV7-8 and TRBJ2-2): GAGVSQSPRYKVAKRGQDVALRCDPISGHVSLFWYQQALGQGPEFLTYFQNEAQLDKSGLPSDRFFAERPEGSVSTLKIQRTQQEDSAVYLCASASGGFRGTGELFFGEGSRLTVL.

The genes are TRBV6-6 and TRBJ2-7; 7 positions agree with TRBD2. Looked up from germline, CDR1 is MNHNY and CDR2 is SVGAGI (reference sequence). The CDR3 extends over 14 amino acids. V shed 5 bases and J 6 bases; nucleotides not matched to a gene: 10. The CDR3 loop is CASSTRGVEAEQYF. The CDR3 DNA sequence: TGTGCCAGCAGTACCCGGGGGGTCGAAGCCGAGCAGTACTTC.

This chain links TRBV12-2 with TRBJ2-1. TRBV12-2 is an annotated pseudogene. The CDR3 contains 16 residues. CDR3 sequence (DNA): TGTGCAAGTCGCTTAGGACGTCTAAGTTCCTACAATGAGCAGTTCTTC. Its translation is CASRLGRLSSYNEQFF.

The chain is built from TRBV6-6 and TRBJ2-7; tentative D call: TRBD2 (5 bases). This CDR3 has 12 residues. Germline V gene sequence: CDR1 MNHNY, CDR2 SVGAGI (reference sequence). V was cut by 2 bases and J by 4 bases, with 6 bases left in between. CDR3: CASSYREYEQYF. CDR3 bases: TGTGCCAGCAGTTACAGGGAGTACGAGCAGTACTTC.

This rearrangement joins TRBV7-9 to TRBJ2-3, with 14 bases that match TRBD2. The germline V gene has CDR1 SEHNR and CDR2 FQNEAQ (reference sequence). The V segment lost 5 bases and the J segment 4 bases; nucleotides outside the gene matches: 11. CDR3 size: 18 residues. CDR3 in amino acids: CASSPPGTSGGVADTQYF. The CDR3 DNA follows: TGTGCCAGCAGCCCTCCCGGGACTAGCGGGGGAGTCGCAGATACGCAGTATTTT. The full variable domain, its missing parts supplied by reference TRBV7-9 and TRBJ2-3, is DTGVSQNPRHKITKRGQNVTFRCDPISEHNRLYWYRQTLGQGPEFLTYFQNEAQLEKSRLLSDRFSAERPKGSFSTLEIQRTEQGDSAMYLCASSPPGTSGGVADTQYFGPGTRLTVL.

CDR3 DNA: TGTGCCAGCAGCTTACAAGCGGGGGGCCCGACCTACACAGATACGCAGTATTTT. Translated: CASSLQAGGPTYTDTQYF. J is TRBJ2-3 and V is TRBV9, with TRBD2 identical over 9 bases. From germline, CDR1 is SGDLS and CDR2 YYNGEE. The CDR3 consists of 18 residues. V shed 4 bases and J 2 bases; nucleotides not matched to a gene: 14.

This chain connects TRBV7-9 to TRBJ1-2, with 8 bases identical to TRBD1. Per the germline V gene, CDR1 is SEHNR and CDR2 is FQNEAQ (reference sequence). The trim removed 5 bases at V and 4 bases at J, leaving 3 bases unmatched. The CDR3 length is 13 residues. The CDR3 sequence is CASSTTGGYGYTF. The CDR3 DNA is TGTGCCAGCAGCACAACAGGGGGCTATGGCTACACCTTC.

The V call is TRBV10-3, the J call TRBJ1-1, with D tentatively TRBD1 (5 bases). This CDR3 region has 16 residues. V was shortened by 5 bases and J by 1 base, with 17 bases between the two germline ends. The germline gives CDR1 ENHRY, CDR2 SYGVKD. DNA for the CDR3: TGTGCCATCAGTCGGAACCCCCAGGGACCGAACACTGAAGCTTTCTTT. This gives the protein CAISRNPQGPNTEAFF.

The sample holds one count of this clone. The genes are TRBV29-1 and TRBJ1-1, with D possibly matching TRBD1 (5 bases). Germline CDR1 SQVTM, CDR2 ANQGSEA. CDR3 length: 14 amino acids. Deletions cut 6 bases from V and 3 bases from J, with 17 bases between. CDR3 coding DNA: TGCAGCGTGGCCGGGACCCTAGGTTACACTGAAGCTTTCTTT. It translates to CSVAGTLGYTEAFF.

This chain links TRBV9 with TRBJ2-2; TRBD2 is a possible D gene (5 bases). Trimming took 0 bases from V and 2 from J, leaving 11 bases between them. Germline V lookup: CDR1 SGDLS, CDR2 YYNGEE. The CDR3 runs to 16 residues. This CDR3 reads CASSVGAGPNTGELFF. CDR3 nucleotides: TGTGCCAGCAGCGTAGGCGCGGGTCCCAACACCGGGGAGCTGTTTTTT.

This clone was found once. V and J are TRBV14 and TRBJ2-7; D uncertain. V gave up 3 bases and J gave up 2 bases, with 11 bases separating them. The germline CDR1 and CDR2 sequences are SGHDN and FVKESK. The CDR3 contains 14 residues. The CDR3 loop is CASSQAHGPYEQYF. CDR3 sequence (DNA): TGTGCCAGCAGCCAGGCTCATGGCCCCTACGAGCAGTACTTC.